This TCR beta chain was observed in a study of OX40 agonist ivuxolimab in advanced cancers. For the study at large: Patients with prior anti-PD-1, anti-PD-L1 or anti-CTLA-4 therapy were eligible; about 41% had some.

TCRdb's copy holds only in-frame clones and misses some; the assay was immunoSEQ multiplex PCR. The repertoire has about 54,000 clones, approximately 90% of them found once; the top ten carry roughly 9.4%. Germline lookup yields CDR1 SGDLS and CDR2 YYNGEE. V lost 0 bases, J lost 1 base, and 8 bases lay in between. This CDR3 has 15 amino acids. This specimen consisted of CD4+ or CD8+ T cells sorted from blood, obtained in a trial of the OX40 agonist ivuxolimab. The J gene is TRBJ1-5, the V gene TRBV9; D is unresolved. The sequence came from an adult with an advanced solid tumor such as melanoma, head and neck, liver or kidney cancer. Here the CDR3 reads CASSVEGLSNQPQHF. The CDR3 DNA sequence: TGTGCCAGCAGCGTAGAAGGCCTAAGCAATCAGCCCCAGCATTTT.